This TCR beta chain emerged from a study of T cell responses to AZD1222 COVID-19 vaccine (dated by TCRdb to 2020 to 2022). About the study as a whole: AZD1222 recipients given second doses at about 4 weeks or at about 12 weeks were pooled, since spike-specific TCR depth and breadth were not found to differ between the two schedules. A total of 233 trial participants underwent TCR sequencing, of whom around 200 received two doses of AZD1222 and roughly 25 received two doses of the MenACWY control vaccine. Trial participants were enrolled into age subgroups of 18-55, 56-69 and 70-plus years, which contained about 160, 30 and 59 TCR-sequenced participants, respectively. What the authors observed across the whole study: After two AZD1222 doses, spike-specific TCR breadth and depth were significantly higher than at day 0 and than in MenACWY recipients. Participants were mostly white British and included more females than males, and it was suggested by the authors that clonal diversity may have been underestimated. Only a handful of AZD1222 recipients were SARS-CoV-2 seropositive at baseline, limiting conclusions about previously exposed vaccinees. Nearly half of unique spike-specific TCRs reportedly recognized epitopes outside regions mutated in the B.1.351 and B.1.1.7 variants. The vaccine-associated CD4 TCRs covered the entire spike protein, and the dominant responses fell in regions 160-218 and 743-854. In the small 56-69-year group, the increase in depth fell short of significance, most likely because of low power. Because no day 14 peak-response samples were available, repertoires were characterized only after the peak T cell response.

According to the study, the label for this sample's time point signals: baseline before first vaccination. The vaccinee samples were drawn from two UK trials, COV001 and COV002, one of which was a single-blind randomized controlled phase 2/3 trial testing AZD1222 (ChAdOx1 nCoV-19) in healthy adults. For TCRbeta chain sequencing, PBMC samples from trial participants were taken at day 0 and at day 28 after the second dose. The CDR3 regions of human TCRbeta chains were analyzed by immunosequencing. On the study's bioinformatics: TCRs in the repertoires were matched against a reference library of SARS-CoV-2-specific TCRs that had been generated with the MIRA antigen-specificity platform. Breadth meant the fraction of unique TCRs that were SARS-CoV-2-associated, whereas depth meant the fraction of total T cells that were SARS-CoV-2-associated. Using the MIRA data, each spike-specific TCR was mapped to the spike region that the TCR reacts to and placed in a CD4 or CD8 class. Log10-transformed breadth and depth values were compared by one-way ANOVA with Sidak's multiple comparisons tests. The table comes from immuneACCESS by way of TCRdb, which keeps in-frame sequences with V and J called. Part of the clones is missing from these tables; in studies checked, under half for an unresolved V gene and the rest for unknown reasons. The D gene and trimming were derived from the DNA, and the V and J assignments and clone size from that table. In all, the sample holds over 110,000 clones, and about 93% of those were seen once. The biggest ten clones account for approximately 5.3% of the sample.

From the cysteine up to the phenylalanine, the CDR3 has a length of 14 residues. The DNA shown is the 42-base CDR3, in frame from base 1. From a lookup of the germline V gene, CDR1 and CDR2 are MNHEY and SVGAGI. V and J lose 6 bases and 5 bases, and a span of 17 bases separates them. A word on this clone: The antigen this receptor binds is unknown. The record has no base qualities; no much larger clone is one base away.

The V and J segments used are TRBV6-5 and TRBJ2-7; the D gene is not confidently resolved. Sequences were derived from peripheral blood, sampled on day 0 of AZD1222 vaccination. This receptor was identified in an adult in good health. For the CDR3, the sequence is CASSSYTANNEQYF. The DNA is TGTGCCAGCAGCTCCTACACAGCAAACAACGAGCAGTACTTC.